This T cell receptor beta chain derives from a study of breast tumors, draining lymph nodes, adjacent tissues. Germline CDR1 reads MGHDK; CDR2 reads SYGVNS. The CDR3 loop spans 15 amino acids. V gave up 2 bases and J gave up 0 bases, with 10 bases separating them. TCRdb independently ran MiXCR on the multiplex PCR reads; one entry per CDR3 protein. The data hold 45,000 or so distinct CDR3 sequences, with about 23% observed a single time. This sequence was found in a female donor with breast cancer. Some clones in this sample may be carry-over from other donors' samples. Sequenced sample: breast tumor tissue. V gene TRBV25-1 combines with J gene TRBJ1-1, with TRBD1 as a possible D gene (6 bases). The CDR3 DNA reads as TGTGCCAGCAGTGAACTCGCAGGGGTGAACACTGAAGCTTTCTTT. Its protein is CASSELAGVNTEAFF.